Given below is one T cell receptor (beta chain) in context. Its antigen is currently unknown. This sample stems from a study of shared clonotypes between healthy human individuals. Study background: Donor ages ranged 18 to 49 years: two women, three men.

The CDR3 covers 15 residues. CDR1 SGHAT and CDR2 FQDESV come from the germline V gene (reference sequence). Germline trimming cut 2 bases from V and 5 bases from J; bases unmatched to any gene: 7. Overall study results and limits: The low donor count limited represented genetic and exposure-history diversity. It was expected that sequencing depth would affect clonotype sharing among donors.

TCRdb keeps only in-frame clones here, not all; method: immunoSEQ multiplex PCR. The sample lists about half a million clones; around 73% were seen once. The sequencing sample was made of PBMCs. The rearrangement joins TRBV11-1 to TRBJ2-5; 8 nucleotides line up with TRBD2. This clonotype originated in a middle-aged woman in good health. Some clones in this sample may be carry-over from other donors' samples. DNA for the CDR3: TGTGCCAGCAGCTTATCAGCGGGAGTCGAGGAGACCCAGTACTTC. Translation gives CASSLSAGVEETQYF. The complete variable domain, with remaining parts taken from reference TRBV11-1 and TRBJ2-5, reads EAEVAQSPRYKITEKSQAVAFWCDPISGHATLYWYRQILGQGPELLVQFQDESVVDDSQLPKDRFSAERLKGVDSTLKIQPAELGDSAMYLCASSLSAGVEETQYFGPGTRLLVL.